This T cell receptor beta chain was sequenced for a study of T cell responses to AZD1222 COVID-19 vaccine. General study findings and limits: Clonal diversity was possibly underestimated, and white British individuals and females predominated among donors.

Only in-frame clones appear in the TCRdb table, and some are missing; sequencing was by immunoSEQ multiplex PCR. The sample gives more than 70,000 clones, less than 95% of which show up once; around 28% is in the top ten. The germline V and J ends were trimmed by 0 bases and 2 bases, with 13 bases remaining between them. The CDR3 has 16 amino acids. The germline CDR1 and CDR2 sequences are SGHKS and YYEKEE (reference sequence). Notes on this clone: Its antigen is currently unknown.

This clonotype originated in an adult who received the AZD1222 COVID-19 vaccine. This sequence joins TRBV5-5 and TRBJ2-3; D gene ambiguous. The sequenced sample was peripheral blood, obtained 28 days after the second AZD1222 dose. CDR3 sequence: CASSLVPPNPTDTQYF. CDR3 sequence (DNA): TGTGCCAGCAGCTTGGTCCCACCTAACCCCACAGATACGCAGTATTTT.